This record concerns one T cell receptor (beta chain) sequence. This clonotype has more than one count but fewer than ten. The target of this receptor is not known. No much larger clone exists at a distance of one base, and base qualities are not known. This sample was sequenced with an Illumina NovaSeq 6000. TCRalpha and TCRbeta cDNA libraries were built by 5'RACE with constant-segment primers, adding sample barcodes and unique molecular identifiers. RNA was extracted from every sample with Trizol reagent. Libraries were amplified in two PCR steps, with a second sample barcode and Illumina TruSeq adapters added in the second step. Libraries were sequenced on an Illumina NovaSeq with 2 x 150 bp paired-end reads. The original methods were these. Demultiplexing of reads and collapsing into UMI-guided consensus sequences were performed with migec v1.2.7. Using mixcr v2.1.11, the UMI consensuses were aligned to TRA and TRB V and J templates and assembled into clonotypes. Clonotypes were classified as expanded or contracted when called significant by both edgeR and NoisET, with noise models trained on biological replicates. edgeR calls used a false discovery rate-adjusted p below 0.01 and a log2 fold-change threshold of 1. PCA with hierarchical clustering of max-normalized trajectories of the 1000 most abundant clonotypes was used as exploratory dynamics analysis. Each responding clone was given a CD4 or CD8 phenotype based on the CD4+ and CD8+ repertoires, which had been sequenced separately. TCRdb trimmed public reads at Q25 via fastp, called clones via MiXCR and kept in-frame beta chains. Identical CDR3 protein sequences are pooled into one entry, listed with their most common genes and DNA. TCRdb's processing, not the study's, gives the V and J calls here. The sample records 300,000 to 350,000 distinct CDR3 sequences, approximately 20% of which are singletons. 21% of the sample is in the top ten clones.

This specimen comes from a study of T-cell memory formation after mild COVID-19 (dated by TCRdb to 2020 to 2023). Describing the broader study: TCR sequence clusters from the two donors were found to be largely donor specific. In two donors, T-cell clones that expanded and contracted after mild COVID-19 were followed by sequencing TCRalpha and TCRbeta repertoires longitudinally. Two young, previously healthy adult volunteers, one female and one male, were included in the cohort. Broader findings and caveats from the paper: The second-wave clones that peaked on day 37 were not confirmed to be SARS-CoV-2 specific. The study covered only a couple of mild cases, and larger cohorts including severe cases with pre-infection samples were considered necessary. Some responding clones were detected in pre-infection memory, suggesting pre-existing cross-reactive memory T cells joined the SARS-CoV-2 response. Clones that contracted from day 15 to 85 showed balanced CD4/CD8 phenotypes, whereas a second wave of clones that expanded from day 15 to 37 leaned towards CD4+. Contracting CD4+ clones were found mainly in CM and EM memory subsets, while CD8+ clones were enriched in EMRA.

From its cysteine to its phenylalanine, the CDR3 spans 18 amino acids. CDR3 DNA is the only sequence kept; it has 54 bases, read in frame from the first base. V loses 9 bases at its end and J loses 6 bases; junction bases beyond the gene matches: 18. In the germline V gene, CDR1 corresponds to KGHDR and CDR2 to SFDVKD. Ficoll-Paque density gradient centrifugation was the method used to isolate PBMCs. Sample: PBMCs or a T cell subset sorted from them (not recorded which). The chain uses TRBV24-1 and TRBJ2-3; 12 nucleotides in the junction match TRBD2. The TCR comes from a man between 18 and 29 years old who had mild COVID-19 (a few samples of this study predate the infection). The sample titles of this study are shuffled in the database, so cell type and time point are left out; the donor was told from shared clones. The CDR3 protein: CATSTAKGTSGGTDTQYF. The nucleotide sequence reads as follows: TGTGCCACCTCGACCGCTAAGGGAACTAGCGGGGGGACGGATACGCAGTATTTT.